This record covers a single TCR beta chain. Its antigen has not been determined. The record has no base qualities; no much larger clone is one base away. TCR CDR3 regions were amplified from genomic DNA by multiplex PCR using the deep immunoSEQ assay. For each cell subset, the extracted genomic DNA was distributed evenly across all wells of several immunoSEQ 96-well plates, and each plate served as one replicate. For sorted subsets, roughly 200 ng genomic DNA, equal to tens of thousands of T cell genomes, was loaded into each replicate PCR. Purified libraries were quantified with a Qubit 3.0 fluorometer, sized on a Bioanalyzer 2100, and re-quantified with the KAPA Library Quantification kit. Each immunoSEQ 96-well plate was sequenced on its own single-read 150-cycle Illumina NextSeq 550 flow cell. In the source study's methods: Because only junctional sequences without quality scores were contained in the immunoSEQ output, filtering matching that applied to full-length reads could not be performed. Sequences were annotated with PyIR, a Python wrapper for IgBLAST v1.9, using IMGT germline references to assign V/J genes and CDR3. Reads with weak V/J assignments (E-value above 1e-6), missing CDR3, stop codons, out-of-frame junctions, or ambiguous translated residues were removed. V3J clonotypes were defined as sequences sharing an identical inferred V gene, J gene, and CDR3 amino acid sequence. Percentage overlap between repertoires was calculated by dividing the number of shared unique clonotypes by the size of the smaller repertoire. Three approaches were used to assess repertoire richness: RTK rarefaction, the Chao1 estimator, and Recon v2.1 estimates of unobserved clonotypes. For all TCRbeta clonotypes obtained by the gDNA method from a few donors, generation probabilities were computed with OLGA. TCRdb retrieved this table from immuneACCESS and kept in-frame rearrangements only. Not all clones are present; in checked studies, unresolved V genes account for under half, and no reason is known for the remainder. V, J and clone size were drawn from that table, and D and trimming were deduced from the DNA. Counted in this sample were 2 million to 3 million clones; approximately 93% of them appeared once. Approximately 0.35% of the sample is in the top ten clones.

The donors were healthy, HIV-negative adults who had no recently reported acute infections or vaccinations. All donors were Caucasian adults living in Nashville, Tennessee, USA. Magnetic negative selection was used to enrich CD4+ T cells, after which naive cells were positively selected on CD45RA and the negative fraction became the memory subset. After blood collection by leukapheresis, PBMCs were isolated using Ficoll-Histopaque density gradient centrifugation and then cryopreserved in the vapor phase of liquid nitrogen. Purity and quantity of every magnetically sorted T cell population were checked by analytical flow cytometry. Genomic DNA was isolated from each sorted fraction and quantified by UV absorbance on a Nanodrop 2000c. This sample is part of a study of shared clonotypes between healthy human individuals (TCRdb year 2020). A note on the overall study: A couple of women and a few men aged 18 to 49 years were included in the cohort. Libraries were prepared and TCR repertoires were sequenced by different laboratories using diverse techniques, in order to increase sequencing depth and limit assay-specific biases. To estimate repertoire size and how much clonotypes are shared between individuals, the study performed deep sequencing of blood TCR repertoires from 4 to 6 healthy adults. Per donor, three plates each were used for CD4 naive and CD4 memory, two for CD8 naive, and one for CD8 memory. Per donor, leukapheresis produced somewhere between about 0.8 and 9.5 billion PBMCs. Summary of the overall study and its limitations: Naive subsets generally had larger estimated clonotype richness than memory subsets. Because the study included only a small number of donors, the genetic and exposure-history diversity represented was limited. Pairwise subsampling led to the expectation that sequencing depth would affect the degree of clonotype sharing among donors. About 5% of naive CD4, 3.5% of naive CD8, 2% to 2.5% of memory CD4, and 0.4% of memory CD8 clonotypes were shared across a few donors. Rarefaction of sorted-subset datasets indicated incomplete sequencing despite the large sequencing depth. Sampling was restricted to blood, and TCR repertoires in tissue are likely to differ from TCR repertoires in blood. Compared with non-shared clonotypes, clonotypes shared by all four sorted-subset donors had higher generation probabilities.

V lost 6 bases and J lost 3 bases; the stretch between them is 12 bases long. Taken from cysteine to phenylalanine, the CDR3 has 14 residues. Here the CDR3 DNA is all that survives: 42 bases in frame from base 1. CDR1 and CDR2, looked up from the germline V gene (reference sequence), are LNHDA and SQIVND. The chain couples TRBV19 to TRBJ2-1, and perhaps TRBD1 as D gene, on 5 matching bases. This TCR was recovered from a man between 18 and 35 years old in good health. Some clones in this sample may be carry-over from other donors' samples. The sample taken for sequencing was naive CD4+ T cells from PBMCs. The cell subset or site label here, explained by the study, means: CD45RA+ positively selected. The nucleotide sequence reads as follows: TGTGCCAGTAGGTCAGGGTCGGGCTACAATGAGCAGTTCTTC. This gives the protein CASRSGSGYNEQFF.